Listed below are T cell receptor beta chains from one sample, sequenced in a study of spatial heterogeneity in lung cancer. TCRdb re-called the 5' RACE reads with MiXCR, one entry per CDR3 protein. The sample lists over 50,000 distinct CDR3 sequences, approximately 6.3% seen once, with roughly 15% in the top ten. The sample in question was PBMCs, obtained at surgery. These receptors all stem from a female donor with early-stage non-small cell lung cancer. Both conserved end residues are trimmed from each CDR3. Clone size is given for some rows only: seen once, a few or many times, or a class if the clone is expanded.

j_gene | abundance | v_gene | CDR3aa
TRBJ1-1 | few | TRBV10-3 | ATRVGGTEAF
TRBJ2-3 | few | TRBV7-6 | ASSLGGSSRTDTQY
TRBJ1-5 | many | TRBV2 | ASSVLWSSNQPQH
TRBJ2-3 | . | TRBV5-1 | ASSFGGTVRTDTQY
TRBJ1-2 | few | TRBV7-3 | ASSLNSHRGASYT
TRBJ2-1 | few | TRBV15 | ATSTGLVGEQF
TRBJ2-1 | many | TRBV7-2 | ASSLASGAPYNEQF
TRBJ2-1 | many | TRBV30 | AWSPDSLYNEQF
TRBJ2-3 | few | TRBV5-1 | ASSTGQSSTDTQY
TRBJ1-3 | . | TRBV6-2/TRBV6-3 | ASRTGGSGNTIY
TRBJ2-5 | few | TRBV7-3 | ASSINPAGTQY
TRBJ1-2 | few | TRBV6-6 | ASRPSRQGFRANYGYT
TRBJ2-1 | few | TRBV11-1 | ASSLEGDRGTDEQF
TRBJ1-4 | . | TRBV5-1 | ASSLMGEKLF
TRBJ1-1 | many | TRBV30 | AWSVPSGMNTEAF
TRBJ1-6 | many | TRBV28 | ASSLNRRNSPLH
TRBJ1-2 | . | TRBV9 | ASSVDAGGYGYP
TRBJ1-4 | many | TRBV28 | ASSLPGQGREKLF
TRBJ1-1 | many | TRBV7-6 | ASSLGSRVTEAF
TRBJ1-4 | many | TRBV20-1 | SANRGTGREKLF
TRBJ2-5 | few | TRBV9 | ASSEDRAGGTQY
TRBJ2-3 | many | TRBV3-1 | ASSQYTDTQY
TRBJ2-3 | many | TRBV2 | ASDPPDSTDTQY
TRBJ2-1 | few | TRBV11-2 | ASSYTSGRGNEQF
TRBJ2-1 | few | TRBV10-3 | AIVAGLSYNEQF
TRBJ2-7 | many | TRBV5-1 | ASSSGSQGAYEQY
TRBJ1-5 | few | TRBV19 | ASSIGGDGNQPQH
TRBJ1-5 | many | TRBV12-3/TRBV12-4 | ASSSSAGQRNQPQH
TRBJ1-4 | many | TRBV29-1 | SVEVRRELF
TRBJ2-5 | many | TRBV2 | ASSLGQPQETQY
TRBJ2-3 | many | TRBV27 | ASSPTLGHFTDTQY
TRBJ2-7 | many | TRBV5-1 | ASSLGLDEQY
TRBJ2-3 | few | TRBV20-1 | SAIPGATDTQY
TRBJ2-7 | few | TRBV28 | ASSRDRATYEQY
TRBJ2-2 | many | TRBV28 | ASSFWQGGTGELF
TRBJ2-7 | few | TRBV6-5 | ASSYDRDSLRQY
TRBJ1-5 | . | TRBV7-2 | ASSLWDTQPQH
TRBJ2-2 | many | TRBV5-1 | ASSLAGAANTGELF
TRBJ2-3 | . | TRBV5-1 | ASSLRGLGTDTQY
TRBJ1-3 | few | TRBV27 | ASRPRTGGSGNTIY
TRBJ1-2 | . | TRBV7-8 | ASSLTLGDGYT
TRBJ1-4 | many | TRBV12-3/TRBV12-4 | ASRPGTGDNEKLF
TRBJ1-6 | . | TRBV6-6 | ASSYSIQGANSPLH
TRBJ2-2 | many | TRBV5-4 | ASSLDRGTTGELF
TRBJ2-7 | few | TRBV25-1 | ASSESQGARREQY
TRBJ1-1 | many | TRBV29-1 | SVDPGVRAF
TRBJ1-1 | . | TRBV27 | ASRSRGSNTEAF
TRBJ1-6 | many | TRBV7-9 | ASSLRQGADSPLH
TRBJ2-7 | many | TRBV2 | ASSEAFYEQY
TRBJ2-3 | once | TRBV6-1 | ASSEGQLSTDTQY
TRBJ2-7 | . | TRBV18 | ASSPPGQDSYEQY
TRBJ1-1 | few | TRBV7-9 | ASSSASLAYEAF
TRBJ2-1 | many | TRBV3-1 | ASSRGAEQF
TRBJ2-1 | few | TRBV16 | ASSQTGLAGGEGQF
TRBJ2-2 | many | TRBV7-9 | ASSLYEDTGELF
TRBJ1-2 | many | TRBV12-3/TRBV12-4 | ASRIPVRDYGYT
TRBJ1-1 | . | TRBV15 | ATNGGLEAF
TRBJ2-1 | many | TRBV3-1 | ASSQSSGRRDEQF
TRBJ2-7 | many | TRBV6-5 | ASSFRGSGSYEQY